This T cell receptor (beta chain) was captured by sequencing in a study of beta chain features in type 1 diabetes. The whole isolated RNA underwent reverse transcription, so sequencing captured expressed TCRB transcripts. The protocol was immunoSEQ multiplex PCR, while the TCRdb copy is restricted to in-frame clones and leaves out a portion. Of about 930,000 clones in the sample, about a sixth were seen once. This clone occurred a few times. V was clipped by 3 bases and J by 5 bases; unmatched bases: 8. Germline values: CDR1 SGHAT, CDR2 FQNNGV. The CDR3 spans 17 residues. The sequence was collected from a young woman in good health. The chain couples TRBV11-2 to TRBJ2-3; 13 nucleotides line up with TRBD2. The specimen sequenced was naive CD4+ T cells from blood. CDR3 DNA sequence: TGTGCCAGCAGCTTCAGGACTAGCGGGAGTACGAAAGATACGCAGTATTTT. Translation: CASSFRTSGSTKDTQYF. Complete variable domain (other parts from reference TRBV11-2 and TRBJ2-3): EAGVAQSPRYKIIEKRQSVAFWCNPISGHATLYWYQQILGQGPKLLIQFQNNGVVDDSQLPKDRFSAERLKGVDSTLKIQPAKLEDSAVYLCASSFRTSGSTKDTQYFGPGTRLTVL.